Included here is one TCR beta chain sequence, with context. Antigen specificity is unknown. TCRdb's copy holds only in-frame clones and misses some; the assay was immunoSEQ multiplex PCR. The sample carries tens of thousands of clones, about three quarters recorded once. The sample is drawn from a study of STAT3 mutations in large granular lymphocyte leukemia. The CDR3 is made up of 14 amino acids. Germline V gene data show CDR1 as SGHRS and CDR2 as YFSETQ. V lost 0 bases to trimming and J lost 4 bases, with 9 bases between them. Study results and caveats: Clonal expansion was inferred from other time points because no sample existed at each clone's first appearance. After therapy, about 35% of the 18 patients switched clonotypes, all new clones STAT3 wild type. Variable sampling intervals and differing treatment regimens complicated linking therapy response to TCR clonal burden changes. In T-cell large granular lymphocyte leukemia, about half of patients showed multiple immunodominant subclonotypes.

The chain couples TRBV5-1 to TRBJ2-3; perhaps TRBD2 as D (6 bases). This sequence was found in a human donor with T large granular lymphocyte leukemia. Some clones in this sample may be carry-over from other donors' samples. The specimen was PBMCs. The CDR3: CASSLGGASDTQYF. Written as DNA, the CDR3 is TGCGCCAGCAGCTTGGGCGGGGCATCAGATACGCAGTATTTT.